A selection of T cell receptor beta chains follows, all from one sample in a study of human T cells and chemical hapten exposure. From the RACE reads, TCRdb called clonotypes with MiXCR, one entry per CDR3 protein. The sample comprises around 190,000 distinct CDR3 sequences, around 24% of which are singletons, and about 6.7% rests with the top ten. Source: whole blood, taken in connection with sensitization to the hapten diphenylcyclopropenone (DPC). These receptors came from a woman aged 50 to 65 with alopecia areata. Some clones in this sample may be carry-over from other donors' samples. Each CDR3 is given with its conserved first and last residue.

TRBJ2-2 | TRBV24-1 | CATSDVTANTGELFF
TRBJ2-5 | TRBV20-1 | CSAGTKETQYF
TRBJ2-7 | TRBV5-1 | CASTSGTGAYEQYF
TRBJ2-3 | TRBV6-5 | CASSYPNTDTQYF
TRBJ1-1 | TRBV27 | CASSPAGTGRGAFF
TRBJ2-7 | TRBV5-1 | CASSQTPTYEQYF
TRBJ1-2 | TRBV12-3/TRBV12-4 | CASSFGRNGYTF
TRBJ2-7 | TRBV20-1 | CSAYGRGATKQYF
TRBJ2-7 | TRBV12-3/TRBV12-4 | CASSSGGGYEQYF
TRBJ2-5 | TRBV20-1 | CSARGIGKTQYF
TRBJ2-1 | TRBV11-3 | CASQSGPDSYNEQFF
TRBJ2-7 | TRBV5-6 | CASSLVGGSSYEQYF
TRBJ2-5 | TRBV10-3 | CAISESRTGVSETQYF
TRBJ2-7 | TRBV6-1 | CASSEGTSGSYEQYF
TRBJ2-1 | TRBV2 | CASRWSGINDGQFF
TRBJ2-1 | TRBV3-1 | CASSQVDRWDEQFF
TRBJ1-4 | TRBV2 | CASSEGGATNEKLFF
TRBJ2-1 | TRBV27 | CASSIGLGGSSYNEQFF
TRBJ2-7 | TRBV10-3 | CAISGNWDRSYEQYF
TRBJ2-3 | TRBV18 | CASSHGQRAYGDTQYF
TRBJ1-5 | TRBV10-2 | CASSESGRNQPQHF
TRBJ2-3 | TRBV27 | CASIELAGDTDTQYF
TRBJ2-2 | TRBV12-3/TRBV12-4 | CASSRPGTSGRVDTGELFF
TRBJ2-3 | TRBV7-9 | CASLSSSTDTQYF